One T cell receptor (beta chain) is described in this entry. As yet, its antigen is unknown. The sample originates from a study of cytomegalovirus exposure and HLA in healthy donors. Study observations and caveats: Published work reported that the classifier diagnosed cytomegalovirus status with high specificity and sensitivity. The study carried out a later analysis of TCR beta sequences. It associated around 17,000 of them with specific HLA alleles at a false discovery rate of 0.05.

This CDR3 has 14 amino acids. CDR1 is SGHNT, CDR2 YYREEE, per germline (reference sequence). V lost 4 bases, J lost 5 bases, and 7 bases stayed unmatched. PCR involved 60 Vbeta and 13 Jbeta primers. Clones were read by immunoSEQ multiplex PCR, and TCRdb kept only the in-frame ones, dropping some. This table holds 95,000 to 100,000 clones, around 77% found once. The J gene is TRBJ2-7, the V gene TRBV5-4, with TRBD1 identical over 9 bases. This TCR came from a man aged 35 to 55 in good health and CMV-seronegative. The material sequenced was PBMCs. Here the CDR3 reads CASSAGQGRHEQYF. The DNA for the CDR3 is TGTGCCAGCAGCGCCGGACAGGGGAGGCACGAGCAGTACTTC.